These 10 T cell receptor beta chains came from one sample sequenced in a study of T cell responses to AZD1222 COVID-19 vaccine. Here immunoSEQ multiplex PCR was the method, and the copy in TCRdb shows in-frame clones only, minus some. The sample includes fewer than 150,000 clones, roughly 80% of them seen just once. This sample comprised peripheral blood, obtained on day 0 of AZD1222 vaccination. These TCRs come from an adult in good health.

In this sample, this clone turned up once. The chain combines TRBV28 with TRBJ2-3, with 10 bases matching TRBD2. Germline lookup yields CDR1 MDHEN and CDR2 SYDVKM. This CDR3 has 16 amino acids. Unmatched junction bases numbered 7, after V lost 5 bases and J lost 2 bases. CDR3 sequence reads: CASSTRTSGHTDTQYF. In nucleotides, the CDR3 is TGTGCCAGCAGTACAAGGACTAGCGGTCACACAGATACGCAGTATTTT.

The chain joins TRBV5-5 to TRBJ2-3; D is unresolved. The V gene's germline CDR1 is SGHKS and CDR2 YYEKEE (reference sequence). V lost 2 bases, J lost 0 bases, and 10 bases lay in between. The CDR3 spans 15 residues. CDR3 sequence: CASSFARVSTDTQYF. The CDR3 region has the DNA TGTGCCAGCAGCTTCGCTAGGGTTAGCACAGATACGCAGTATTTT. Together with reference TRBV5-5 and TRBJ2-3, the CDR3 gives the full variable domain: DAGVTQSPTHLIKTRGQQVTLRCSPISGHKSVSWYQQVLGQGPQFIFQYYEKEERGRGNFPDRFSARQFPNYSSELNVNALLLGDSALYLCASSFARVSTDTQYFGPGTRLTVL.

The rearrangement joins TRBV30 to TRBJ2-7, with TRBD2 matching over 7 bases. CDR1 and CDR2 from the germline V gene are GTSNPN and SVGIG (reference sequence). The trim removed 1 base at V and 5 bases at J, leaving 5 bases unmatched. The CDR3 has 13 amino acids. CDR3 nucleotide sequence: TGTGCCTGGAGTGGGTCTGGGGGGGACGAGCAGTACTTC. This gives the protein CAWSGSGGDEQYF. The whole variable domain, remainder taken from reference TRBV30 and TRBJ2-7, is SQTIHQWPATLVQPVGSPLSLECTVEGTSNPNLYWYRQAAGRGLQLLFYSVGIGQISSEVPQNLSASRPQDRQFILSSKKLLLSDSGFYLCAWSGSGGDEQYFGPGTRLTVT.

CDR3 amino acids: CAWRGRGNVPGELFF. The CDR3 DNA is TGTGCCTGGAGGGGAAGGGGGAACGTCCCCGGGGAGCTGTTTTTT. The chain combines TRBV30 with TRBJ2-2, with D possibly matching TRBD1 (6 bases). This CDR3 comprises 15 residues. The V gene's germline CDR1 is GTSNPN and CDR2 SVGIG (reference sequence). V lost 3 bases, J lost 6 bases, and 17 bases lay in between.

V gene TRBV6-1 combines with J gene TRBJ1-1; D is possibly TRBD1 (6 bases). Germline V gene data show CDR1 as MNHNS and CDR2 as SASEGT. CDR3 size: 20 residues. The V and J ends lost 4 bases and 1 base respectively, with 28 bases between them. CDR3 DNA: TGTGCCAGCAGTGTTCACAGGGTCGGCAGGGATGGGTCAGGGAACACTGAAGCTTTCTTT. It encodes CASSVHRVGRDGSGNTEAFF.

In this sample, this clone turned up once. The chain has TRBV19 and TRBJ2-3; 13 nucleotides align to TRBD2. With 6 bases clipped from V and 5 bases from J, the junction kept 17 bases outside the gene matches. From germline, CDR1 is LNHDA and CDR2 SQIVND (reference sequence). The CDR3 consists of 19 residues. CDR3 region: CASSRTSGGPLLLLDTQYF. The CDR3 DNA sequence: TGTGCCAGTAGCAGGACTAGCGGGGGCCCCCTCCTCCTTTTAGATACGCAGTATTTT.

This chain connects TRBV2 to TRBJ1-2, with no clear D. The CDR3 spans 11 residues. V dropped 3 bases and J dropped 5 bases, with 4 bases sitting between them. Germline V gene lookup returns CDR1 SNHLY and CDR2 FYNNEI. CDR3 region: CASSDSYGYTF. In nucleotides, the CDR3 is TGTGCCAGCAGTGACAGTTATGGCTACACCTTC.

J is TRBJ1-5 and V is TRBV3-1 (or the pseudogene TRBV3-2); D gene uncertain. Germline assignment: CDR1 LGHDT and CDR2 YNNKEL (reference sequence). CDR3 length: 14 residues. V gave up 6 bases and J gave up 4 bases, with 13 bases separating them. The CDR3 DNA reads TGTGCCAGCAGTGCCGGCCGGTCTAATCAGCCCCAGCATTTT. It encodes CASSAGRSNQPQHF.

The chain recombines TRBV9 with TRBJ1-6; D is uncertain. Per germline, CDR1 SGDLS and CDR2 YYNGEE. CDR3 length: 15 amino acids. With 0 bases removed from V and 0 bases from J, the gap between germline ends came to 4 bases. CDR3 protein: CASSVGGSYNSPLHF. In DNA form, the CDR3 reads TGTGCCAGCAGCGTAGGGGGCTCCTATAATTCACCCCTCCACTTT.

The chain employs TRBV24-1 and TRBJ2-6; D gene unclear. The CDR3 has 14 residues. V lost 9 bases and J lost 2, with 10 bases in between. The V gene's germline CDR1 is KGHDR and CDR2 SFDVKD. CDR3 DNA: TGTGCCACCTCCGTTGGGGCTGGGGCCAACGTCCTGACTTTC. Translated: CATSVGAGANVLTF.